These T cell receptor beta chains were read from a single sample in a study of Graves' ophthalmopathy and Graves' hyperthyroidism. MiXCR, applied by TCRdb to the multiplex PCR reads, yields one record per CDR3 protein. Among about 600,000 distinct CDR3 sequences listed, under 45% were seen once. The sequenced sample was peripheral blood or thyroid tissue (not recorded which). These receptors were taken from an adult man with Graves' hyperthyroidism. CDR3s include the opening cysteine and the closing phenylalanine or tryptophan. The D gene is left open where the match is weak.

TRBD1 TRBJ1-1 TRBV20-1 15 CSARAGTGIGTEAFF
NA TRBJ2-2 TRBV2 14 CASYSGRGGGELFF
NA TRBJ1-1 TRBV7-2 17 CASSLSGDPNMNTEAFF
TRBD1 TRBJ2-5 TRBV5-1 17 CASSFDQGAFGQETQYF
TRBD2 TRBJ2-1 TRBV19 15 CASSSGTSGVNEQFF
TRBD1 TRBJ2-7 TRBV10-3 16 CASSYKTGDISYEQYF
NA TRBJ2-1 TRBV2 11 CASTSYNEQFF
NA TRBJ1-2 TRBV5-4 17 CASSQDTDSLFNYGYTF
TRBD1 TRBJ1-4 TRBV10-3 13 CAISKTGTEKLFF
NA TRBJ2-5 TRBV24-1 13 CATSDSREETQYF
NA TRBJ1-6 TRBV11-2 15 CASSSRDTYNSPLHF